This T cell receptor beta chain was sequenced during a study of T cell responses to AZD1222 COVID-19 vaccine. Study-wide points: As reported, nearly half of all spike-specific TCRs target variant regions that are unmutated.

The V end lost 1 base, the J end lost 6 bases, and 4 bases lay between the germline ends. Germline lookup yields CDR1 SNHLY and CDR2 FYNNEI. CDR3 length equals 13 residues. Data came from immunoSEQ multiplex PCR; TCRdb stores just in-frame clones and leaves some out. The sample lists 110,000 to 150,000 clones, approximately 93% occurring once. For this clone: Its target is not known.

The sequenced sample was peripheral blood, obtained on day 0 of MenACWY control vaccination. The TCR sequence derives from an adult in good health. The V and J genes are TRBV2 and TRBJ1-6; no clear D. The CDR3 DNA sequence: TGTGCCAGCAGTGAAGTGCCTAATTCACCCCTCCACTTT. As protein: CASSEVPNSPLHF.